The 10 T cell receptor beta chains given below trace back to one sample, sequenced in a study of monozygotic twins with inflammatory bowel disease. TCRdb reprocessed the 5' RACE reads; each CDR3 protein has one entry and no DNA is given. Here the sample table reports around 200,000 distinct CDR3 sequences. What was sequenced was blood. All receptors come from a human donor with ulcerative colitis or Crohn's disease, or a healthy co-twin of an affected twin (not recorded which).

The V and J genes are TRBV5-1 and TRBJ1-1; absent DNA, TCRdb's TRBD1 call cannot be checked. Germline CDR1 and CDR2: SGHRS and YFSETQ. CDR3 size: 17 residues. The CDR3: CASSPTDRRPMNTEAFF.

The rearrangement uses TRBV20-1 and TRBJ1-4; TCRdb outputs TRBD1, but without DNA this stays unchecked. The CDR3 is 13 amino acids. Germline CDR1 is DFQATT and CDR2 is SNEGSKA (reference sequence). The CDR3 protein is CSAGGGSYEKLFF.

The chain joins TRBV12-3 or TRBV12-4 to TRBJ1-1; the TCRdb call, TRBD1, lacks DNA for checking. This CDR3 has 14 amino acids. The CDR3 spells CASRLRDRDTEAFF.

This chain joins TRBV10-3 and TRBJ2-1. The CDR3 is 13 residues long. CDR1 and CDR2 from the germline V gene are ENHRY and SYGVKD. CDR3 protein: CAISDPSSNEQFF.

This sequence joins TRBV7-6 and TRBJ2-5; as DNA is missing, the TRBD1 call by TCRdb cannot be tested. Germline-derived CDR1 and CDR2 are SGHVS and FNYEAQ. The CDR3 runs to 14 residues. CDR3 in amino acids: CASSPSRDLETQYF.

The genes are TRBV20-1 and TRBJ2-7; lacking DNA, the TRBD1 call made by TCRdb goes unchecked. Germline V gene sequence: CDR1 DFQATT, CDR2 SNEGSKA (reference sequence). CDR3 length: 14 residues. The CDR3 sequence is CSARWGQVIHEQYF.

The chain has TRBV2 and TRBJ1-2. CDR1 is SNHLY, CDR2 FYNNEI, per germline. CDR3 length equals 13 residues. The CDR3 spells CASSGGGVAGYTF.

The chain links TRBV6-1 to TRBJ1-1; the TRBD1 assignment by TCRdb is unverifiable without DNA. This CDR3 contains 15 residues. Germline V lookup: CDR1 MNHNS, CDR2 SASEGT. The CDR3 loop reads CASSPLGGEYTEAFF.

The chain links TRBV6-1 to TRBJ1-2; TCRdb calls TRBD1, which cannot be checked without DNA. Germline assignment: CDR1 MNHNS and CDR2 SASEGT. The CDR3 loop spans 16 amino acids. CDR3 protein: CASSEIPAGTGSGYTF.

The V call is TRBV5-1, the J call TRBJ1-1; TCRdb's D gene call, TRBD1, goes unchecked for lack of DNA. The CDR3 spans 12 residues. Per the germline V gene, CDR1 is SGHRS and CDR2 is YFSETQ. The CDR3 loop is CASSLGTEEAFF. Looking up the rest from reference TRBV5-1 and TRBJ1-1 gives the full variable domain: KAGVTQTPRYLIKTRGQQVTLSCSPISGHRSVSWYQQTPGQGLQFLFEYFSETQRNKGNFPGRFSGRQFSNSRSEMNVSTLELGDSALYLCASSLGTEEAFFGQGTRLTVV.